A selection of T cell receptor beta chains follows, all from one sample in a study of blood T cell repertoires in COVID-19. Here immunoSEQ multiplex PCR was the method, and the copy in TCRdb shows in-frame clones only, minus some. The sample holds hundreds of thousands of clones; around 87% are singletons and the top ten take around 2%. Sequenced: PBMCs or T cells enriched from blood (not recorded which). Receptors originate from a woman under 30 who had recovered from COVID-19. Both conserved end residues are part of each CDR3. The D gene is left open where the match is weak. Clone size appears in some rows only: once, few, many, or a class for an expanded clone.

size	J	D	V	CDR3	DNA
-	TRBJ2-7	-	TRBV2	CASSTDNYEQYF	TGTGCCAGCAGCACAGACAACTACGAGCAGTACTTC
-	TRBJ2-2	-	TRBV5-5	CASSQTGELFF	TGTGCCAGCAGCCAAACCGGGGAGCTGTTTTTT
-	TRBJ2-1	TRBD1	TRBV6-6	CASSYSRDRGPTEQFF	TGTGCCAGCAGTTACTCAAGGGACAGGGGCCCGACTGAGCAGTTCTTC
-	TRBJ1-4	-	TRBV29-1	CSVRGEEKLFF	TGCAGCGTAAGAGGCGAGGAAAAACTGTTTTTT
many	TRBJ1-5	-	TRBV6-2/TRBV6-3	CASSRAGAGQPQHF	TGTGCCAGCAGTCGGGCCGGGGCGGGGCAGCCCCAGCATTTT
once	TRBJ1-2	TRBD1	TRBV7-6	CASSIAGGEGGNYGYTF	TGTGCCAGCAGCATAGCAGGGGGCGAGGGTGGGAACTATGGCTACACCTTC
few	TRBJ2-3	-	TRBV5-1	CASRDSGSTDTQYF	TGCGCCAGCAGGGATAGCGGCAGCACAGATACGCAGTATTTT
-	TRBJ1-2	TRBD1	TRBV6-5	CASRPTGEGGYTF	TGTGCCAGCAGGCCGACAGGGGAGGGCGGCTACACCTTC
-	TRBJ2-2	-	TRBV5-4	CASSLDPEGELFF	TGTGCCAGCAGCTTGGACCCAGAAGGGGAGCTGTTTTTT
-	TRBJ1-2	-	TRBV18	CASSPQADLYGYTF	TGTGCCAGCTCACCCCAGGCAGACCTCTATGGCTACACCTTC
-	TRBJ1-2	TRBD1	TRBV2	CASSNRQGGRYGYTF	TGTGCCAGCAGCAACAGACAGGGGGGTCGGTATGGCTACACCTTC
-	TRBJ2-1	-	TRBV7-3	CASSSRRTSYNEQFF	TGTGCCAGCAGCTCCCGGAGGACCTCCTACAATGAGCAGTTCTTC
-	TRBJ2-3	TRBD2	TRBV5-4	CASSARLAGGRRPDTQYF	TGTGCCAGCAGCGCAAGACTAGCGGGGGGGCGGCGCCCAGATACGCAGTATTTT
-	TRBJ1-1	TRBD1	TRBV2	CASRKGQGDTEAFF	TGTGCCAGCAGGAAGGGACAGGGGGATACTGAAGCTTTCTTT
-	TRBJ2-5	-	TRBV5-4	CASSSPTGGTQYF	TGTGCCAGCAGCTCCCCAACCGGGGGGACCCAGTACTTC
-	TRBJ2-7	TRBD1	TRBV6-5	CASSYAGTGAYEQYF	TGTGCCAGCAGTTATGCCGGGACAGGCGCTTACGAGCAGTACTTC
-	TRBJ2-7	-	TRBV9	CASSVGSSPYEQYF	TGTGCCAGCAGCGTAGGTAGTAGCCCCTACGAGCAGTACTTC
-	TRBJ2-1	TRBD1	TRBV10-1	CASNPGGIVSSYNEQFF	TGCGCCAGCAATCCAGGGGGAATCGTTAGCTCCTACAATGAGCAGTTCTTC
-	TRBJ1-1	-	TRBV5-1	CASSTRGGEAFF	TGCGCCAGCAGCACAAGGGGCGGTGAAGCTTTCTTT
-	TRBJ2-2	TRBD2	TRBV7-6	CASSFDGTSAGELFF	TGTGCCAGCAGCTTCGATGGGACTAGCGCCGGGGAGCTGTTTTTT
-	TRBJ1-2	-	TRBV2	CASSSHRSGGVTF	TGTGCCAGCAGTTCCCACAGGTCGGGTGGGGTCACCTTC
-	TRBJ1-1	-	TRBV5-1	CASSSTGGAEAFF	TGCGCCAGCAGCTCGACTGGGGGCGCCGAAGCTTTCTTT
few	TRBJ1-2	TRBD1	TRBV10-1	CASSEGQGRGYTF	TGCGCCAGCAGTGAGGGACAGGGACGTGGCTACACCTTC
-	TRBJ2-5	-	TRBV28	CASSLFRGWDKETQYF	TGTGCCAGCAGTTTATTCCGAGGATGGGACAAGGAGACCCAGTACTTC
-	TRBJ2-3	-	TRBV5-1	CASSLAGADTQYF	TGCGCCAGCAGCTTGGCCGGGGCAGATACGCAGTATTTT
-	TRBJ2-1	-	TRBV5-4	CASSLGLEPSLNYNEQFF	TGTGCCAGCAGCTTGGGACTAGAACCCTCGTTAAACTACAATGAGCAGTTCTTC
-	TRBJ1-4	TRBD1	TRBV6-1	CASSGRTGAVATNEKLFF	TGTGCCAGCAGTGGACGGACAGGGGCGGTAGCAACTAATGAAAAACTGTTTTTT
-	TRBJ1-5	-	TRBV4-1	CASSQVEGSRPQHF	TGCGCCAGCAGCCAAGTAGAGGGCTCACGGCCCCAGCATTTT
-	TRBJ1-2	-	TRBV2	CASSVVPREGNGYTF	TGTGCCAGCAGTGTAGTTCCCCGAGAGGGTAATGGCTACACCTTC
-	TRBJ2-3	TRBD1	TRBV7-9	CASSLLPGQGGTDTQYF	TGTGCCAGCAGCTTACTCCCCGGACAGGGCGGCACAGATACGCAGTATTTT
-	TRBJ1-6	-	TRBV5-1	CASSPTFWGDGSPLHF	TGCGCCAGCAGCCCGACTTTTTGGGGGGACGGATCACCCCTCCACTTT